The T cell receptor (beta chain) described here comes from a study of T cell repertoires in MIS-A myocarditis. Some clones are missing from TCRdb's copy, which holds only in-frame ones; the method was immunoSEQ multiplex PCR. The sample records roughly 14,000 clones, around 70% being singletons. This CDR3 has 17 amino acids. CDR1 is LGHDT and CDR2 is YNNKEL in the germline V gene (reference sequence). The trim removed 0 bases at V and 6 bases at J, leaving 10 bases unmatched. The V and J genes are TRBV3-1 (or the pseudogene TRBV3-2) and TRBJ1-2, with 10 bases that match TRBD1. The sequencing input was left ventricle heart tissue obtained at autopsy. This clonotype originated in a man in his late teens or twenties with fulminant myocarditis from multisystem inflammatory syndrome in adults (MIS-A) after COVID-19. DNA for the CDR3: TGTGCCAGCAGCCAAGACGGGACAGGGGCACCCAAGAATGGCTACACCTTC. Protein: CASSQDGTGAPKNGYTF.